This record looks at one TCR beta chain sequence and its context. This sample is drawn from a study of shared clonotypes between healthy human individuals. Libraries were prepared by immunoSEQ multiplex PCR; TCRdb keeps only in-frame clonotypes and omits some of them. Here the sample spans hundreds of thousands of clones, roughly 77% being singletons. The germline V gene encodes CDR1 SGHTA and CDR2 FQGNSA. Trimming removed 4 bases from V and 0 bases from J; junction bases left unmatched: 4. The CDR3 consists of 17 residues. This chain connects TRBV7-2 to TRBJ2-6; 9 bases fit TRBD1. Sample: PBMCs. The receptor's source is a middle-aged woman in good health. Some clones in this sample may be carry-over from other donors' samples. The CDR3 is CASSSGTGSSGANVLTF. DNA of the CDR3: TGTGCCAGCAGCTCCGGGACAGGGTCCTCTGGGGCCAACGTCCTGACTTTC.